Below, 2 T cell receptor beta chains from the same sample are listed, as sequenced in a study of shared clonotypes between healthy human individuals. The assay was immunoSEQ multiplex PCR, and TCRdb's table has in-frame clones only and misses some. The repertoire consists of hundreds of thousands of clones, with approximately 74% occurring once and the leading ten covering approximately 10%. Sequencing was done on a sample of memory CD4+ T cells sorted from blood. Subset specified: CD45RA-negative fraction. All receptors derive from a young man in good health.

Many counts were recorded for this clone. V usage is TRBV14 and J usage is TRBJ2-4; 12 bases line up with TRBD2. The CDR3 runs to 15 residues. From germline, CDR1 is SGHDN and CDR2 FVKESK. V was pared by 4 bases and J by 9 bases, with 7 bases of the junction left unmatched. The CDR3 nucleotides are TGTGCCAGCAGCCGTACTAGCGGGAGGCCCGGCATTCAGTACTTC. This encodes CASSRTSGRPGIQYF. Based on the CDR3 plus reference TRBV14 and TRBJ2-4, the full variable domain is EAGVTQFPSHSVIEKGQTVTLRCDPISGHDNLYWYRRVMGKEIKFLLHFVKESKQDESGMPNNRFLAERTGGTYSTLKVQPAELEDSGVYFCASSRTSGRPGIQYFGAGTRLSVL.

The chain uses TRBV5-1 and TRBJ2-2; D is ambiguous. This CDR3 is built from 15 residues. Germline lookup yields CDR1 SGHRS and CDR2 YFSETQ. Between the trimmed V and J ends, which lost 3 bases and 5 bases, there was a span of 14 bases. CDR3 in DNA: TGCGCCAGCAGCTCTCCCGGACGACGGACCGGGGAGCTGTTTTTT. Translation gives CASSSPGRRTGELFF.